A single sample gave rise to the 10 T cell receptor beta chains below, sequenced in a study of response to subunit inactivated influenza vaccine. TCRdb re-analysed the RT-PCR reads in MiXCR, keeping a single row per CDR3 protein. Of some 180,000 distinct CDR3 sequences detected, about a tenth appear once; the ten largest clones hold approximately 11%. The material was non-naive T cells sorted from PBMCs, obtained on the day of vaccination. The receptor source for this set is a man aged 45-60 years who received an inactivated influenza vaccine.

V and J are TRBV7-9 and TRBJ1-6, with D maybe TRBD1 (5 bases). The germline CDR1 and CDR2 sequences are SEHNR and FQNEAQ (reference sequence). The CDR3 contains 16 residues. V was trimmed by 5 bases and J by 7 bases, leaving 18 bases between them. The CDR3 nucleotides are TGTGCCAGCAGCCAAGACAGAGGTGCGGGGAATTCACCCCTCCACTTT. Translation gives CASSQDRGAGNSPLHF.

The chain links TRBV25-1 to TRBJ2-7; 8 bases agree with TRBD2. Germline V lookup: CDR1 MGHDK, CDR2 SYGVNS. The CDR3 runs to 15 residues. J lost 2 bases, V lost 2 bases, and 5 bases had no gene match. The CDR3 region has the DNA TGTGCCAGCAGTGAAAAGTCGGGAGGGCCCTACGAGCAGTACTTC. The encoded protein is CASSEKSGGPYEQYF.

This clonotype came up a few times. CDR3 protein: CASSFQGAETQYF. The DNA of the CDR3 is TGTGCCAGCAGTTTTCAGGGAGCGGAGACCCAGTACTTC. The chain has TRBV27 and TRBJ2-5; the D call may be TRBD1 or TRBD2 (5 bases each). There are 13 residues in the CDR3. CDR1 MNHEY and CDR2 SMNVEV come from the germline V gene (reference sequence). Deletions cut 3 bases from V and 5 bases from J, with 10 bases between.

A few counts support this clonotype. The CDR3 is CASRPISGTSSTDTQYF. In DNA, the CDR3 is TGTGCCAGCAGACCAATAAGCGGGACTAGTTCCACAGATACGCAGTATTTT. The chain recombines TRBV7-9 with TRBJ2-3; 8 nucleotides agree with TRBD2. This CDR3 spans 17 amino acids. V was clipped by 6 bases and J by 2 bases; unmatched bases: 13. Germline CDR1 is SEHNR and CDR2 is FQNEAQ (reference sequence).

The chain carries TRBV5-6 and TRBJ1-4; possibly TRBD1 for D (6 bases). The ends were cut back, 5 bases at V and 7 bases at J, with 15 bases in the middle. Germline V lookup: CDR1 SGHDT, CDR2 YYEEEE. CDR3 length equals 14 residues. The CDR3 DNA reads as TGTGCCAGCAGGGAGCAGGGGAGGAGTGAAAAACTGTTTTTT. As protein: CASREQGRSEKLFF.

The V and J genes are TRBV29-1 and TRBJ2-3; D is possibly TRBD1 or TRBD2 (5 bases each). Trimming shortened V by 5 bases and J by 7 bases, and 16 bases separated the two germline ends. The CDR3 is made up of 13 amino acids. CDR1 is SQVTM, CDR2 ANQGSEA, per germline. The CDR3 sequence: CSVLAPGRYTQYF. The DNA for the CDR3 is TGCAGCGTTCTAGCCCCGGGGCGGTATACGCAGTATTTT.

This clonotype was recorded many times. The V gene is TRBV5-6, the J gene TRBJ2-1; TRBD2 agrees at 7 bases. The CDR3 sequence is 15 residues long. Germline CDR1 reads SGHDT; CDR2 reads YYEEEE. V dropped 1 base and J dropped 6; count of bases not matched to a gene: 7. As DNA, the CDR3 is TGTGCCAGCAGCTTGCTTAGCGGGTCCCCCAATGAGCAGTTCTTC. Its protein is CASSLLSGSPNEQFF.

This clonotype was seen repeatedly, ten times or more. This chain uses TRBV6-2 or TRBV6-3 with TRBJ2-1; 10 nucleotides align to TRBD2. V lost 2 bases, J lost 5 bases, and 9 bases stayed unmatched. The V gene's germline CDR1 is MNHEY and CDR2 SVGEGT. The CDR3 runs 17 residues. Here the CDR3 DNA reads TGTGCCAGCAGTTACCAGGGTAGCGGGAGGTCCAACAATGAGCAGTTCTTC. Translation gives CASSYQGSGRSNNEQFF.

This clonotype has more than one count but fewer than ten. CDR3 region: CASSELSDSYGYTF. The CDR3 region has the DNA TGTGCCAGCAGTGAATTGTCAGACAGCTATGGCTACACCTTC. V usage is TRBV6-1 and J usage is TRBJ1-2, with TRBD1 as a possible D gene (5 bases). The CDR3 covers 14 residues. Germline V gene data show CDR1 as MNHNS and CDR2 as SASEGT. The V end lost 2 bases, the J end lost 4 bases, and 11 bases lay between the germline ends.

This clonotype was seen many times. V usage is TRBV20-1 and J usage is TRBJ2-3; D might be TRBD1 or TRBD2, each matching 5 bases. The germline V and J ends were trimmed by 6 bases and 4 bases, with 11 bases remaining between them. The CDR3 length is 12 residues. Germline CDR1 DFQATT, CDR2 SNEGSKA (reference sequence). The CDR3 protein is CSAYLGADTQYF. In nucleotides, the CDR3 is TGCAGTGCGTACCTGGGGGCAGATACGCAGTATTTT.